Listed here are 13 T cell receptor beta chains from one sample, sequenced in a study of T cell changes during pregnancy in multiple sclerosis. Repertoires were generated with immunoSEQ multiplex PCR, while TCRdb's copy carries only in-frame clones and drops some. Found here are some 93,000 clones, around 91% of them singletons; the top ten hold under 2%. The sample here was peripheral blood, taken after pregnancy. The source is a female donor in good health, enrolled as a control in a pregnancy study.

The chain has TRBV7-9 and TRBJ2-1, with TRBD2 matching 15 bases. Germline loops: CDR1 SEHNR, CDR2 FQNEAQ (reference sequence). The CDR3 contains 18 residues. The V segment lost 1 base and the J segment 9 bases; nucleotides outside the gene matches: 10. CDR3 residues: CASSLDRTSGGASAEQFF. DNA of the CDR3: TGTGCCAGCAGCTTAGACAGGACTAGCGGGGGGGCCTCTGCTGAGCAGTTCTTC.

The rearrangement links TRBV6-1 to TRBJ2-5, with 7 bases that match TRBD2. Trimming at V came to 0 bases and at J to 5 bases, leaving 9 bases not matched to a gene. The CDR3 covers 16 residues. Germline CDR1 MNHNS, CDR2 SASEGT. The CDR3 is CASSEAGGGIGETQYF. CDR3 bases: TGTGCCAGCAGTGAAGCGGGGGGGGGAATAGGTGAGACCCAGTACTTC.

The DNA of the CDR3 is TGTGCCAGCAGCGGAGCGGGGGGGTTAGATACGCAGTATTTT. Encoded protein: CASSGAGGLDTQYF. The rearrangement uses TRBV9 and TRBJ2-3; 10 bases line up with TRBD2. CDR1 and CDR2 from the germline V gene are SGDLS and YYNGEE. J was trimmed by 5 bases and V by 3 bases; bases with no gene match: 3. CDR3 length equals 14 residues.

The chain links TRBV5-1 to TRBJ1-3; possible D gene TRBD1, 6 bases. V lost 2 bases and J 4 bases, leaving 10 bases between the germline ends. The CDR3 is 14 amino acids. Germline loops: CDR1 SGHRS, CDR2 YFSETQ. This chain's CDR3 is CASSLRGSGNTIYF. The CDR3 coding sequence is TGCGCCAGCAGCTTAAGGGGGTCAGGAAACACCATATATTTT.

The chain has TRBV19 and TRBJ1-1, with 7 positions matching TRBD1. From germline, CDR1 is LNHDA and CDR2 SQIVND (reference sequence). The V gene end was trimmed by 5 bases and the J gene end by 1 base; junction bases not matched to a gene: 4. The CDR3 contains 14 residues. The CDR3 sequence is CASSPRQGNTEAFF. CDR3 in DNA: TGTGCCAGTAGTCCAAGACAGGGGAACACTGAAGCTTTCTTT.

The rearrangement uses TRBV5-1 and TRBJ2-3; 13 positions agree with TRBD2. The germline V gene encodes CDR1 SGHRS and CDR2 YFSETQ. V lost 4 bases and J lost 6; bases outside the gene matches: 11. The CDR3 covers 17 residues. This CDR3 reads CASSLGLAGTSSDTQYF. The CDR3 nucleotides read TGCGCCAGCAGCCTGGGACTAGCGGGGACCTCTAGCGATACGCAGTATTTT.

The chain employs TRBV11-2 and TRBJ1-6, with D unresolved. The CDR3 has 14 residues. The germline V and J ends were trimmed by 5 bases and 7 bases, with 12 bases remaining between them. Germline assignment: CDR1 SGHAT and CDR2 FQNNGV. CDR3 nucleotide sequence: TGTGCCAGCAGCCCCGGACGGGAAAATTCACCCCTCCACTTT. Residues: CASSPGRENSPLHF.

The V call is TRBV7-9, the J call TRBJ2-5; 10 bases fit TRBD1. The CDR3 loop spans 15 amino acids. The ends lost 0 bases at V and 5 bases at J; junction bases unmatched: 3. Germline V gene data show CDR1 as SEHNR and CDR2 as FQNEAQ (reference sequence). CDR3 loop: CASSLAGQGKETQYF. The CDR3 region has the DNA TGTGCCAGCAGCTTAGCGGGACAGGGGAAGGAGACCCAGTACTTC. The full variable domain, with the rest looked up from reference TRBV7-9 and TRBJ2-5, is DTGVSQNPRHKITKRGQNVTFRCDPISEHNRLYWYRQTLGQGPEFLTYFQNEAQLEKSRLLSDRFSAERPKGSFSTLEIQRTEQGDSAMYLCASSLAGQGKETQYFGPGTRLLVL.

The J gene is TRBJ1-5, the V gene TRBV28; 9 nucleotides match TRBD1. V trimming: 5 bases; J trimming: 2 bases; junction bases outside the gene matches: 7. This CDR3 comprises 16 residues. The germline gives CDR1 MDHEN, CDR2 SYDVKM. CDR3: CASSPFGQGRNQPQHF. The CDR3 coding sequence is TGTGCCAGCAGTCCTTTTGGACAGGGGCGCAATCAGCCCCAGCATTTT.

The rearrangement uses TRBV5-6 and TRBJ2-2, with 7 bases identical to TRBD1. This CDR3 is built from 16 residues. The V gene's germline CDR1 is SGHDT and CDR2 YYEEEE. V shed 4 bases and J 2 bases; nucleotides not matched to a gene: 8. The CDR3 DNA sequence: TGTGCCAGCAGCCCGCGACAGGGTACTAACACCGGGGAGCTGTTTTTT. Translated: CASSPRQGTNTGELFF.

This chain connects TRBV19 to TRBJ1-1; no clear D gene. The CDR3 has 14 residues. The germline V gene has CDR1 LNHDA and CDR2 SQIVND (reference sequence). V was clipped by 3 bases and J by 3 bases, with 11 bases between them. The CDR3 DNA is TGTGCCAGTAGTATTCGCGGTGCGTACACTGAAGCTTTCTTT. Translating gives CASSIRGAYTEAFF.

V and J are TRBV30 and TRBJ2-5, with 9 bases matching TRBD1. The CDR3 runs 13 residues. V was clipped by 4 bases and J by 4 bases; unmatched bases: 4. CDR1 GTSNPN and CDR2 SVGIG come from the germline V gene (reference sequence). This chain's CDR3 is CAWNRGLGETQYF. Written as DNA, the CDR3 is TGTGCCTGGAACAGGGGGCTAGGAGAGACCCAGTACTTC.

This chain links TRBV7-2 with TRBJ2-7; TRBD2 matches at 10 bases. Per the germline V gene, CDR1 is SGHTA and CDR2 is FQGNSA. The length of the CDR3 is 19 residues. J lost 3 bases, V lost 3 bases, and 17 bases had no gene match. The CDR3 loop reads CASSFGVGLAGAYNYEQYF. The CDR3 coding sequence is TGTGCCAGCAGCTTTGGGGTAGGTCTAGCGGGGGCCTACAACTACGAGCAGTACTTC.